This T cell receptor beta chain stems from a study of regulatory T cells in long-lasting Graves disease. Study-wide findings and caveats: Persistent Graves' cases showed lower TCR diversity than newly diagnosed cases.

This clonotype has ten or more counts. Its antigen remains unidentified. The time point denotes: newly diagnosed GD, antithyroid drugs for less than 3 months. Making the TCR library involved RNA that had been extracted from PBMCs. V was trimmed by 0 bases and J by 4 bases, leaving 12 bases between them. The germline CDR1 and CDR2 sequences are SGHAT and FQNNGV. This CDR3 comprises 16 residues. Libraries of TCR beta came from iRepertoire HTBI primers plus Arm-PCR of CDR3 regions. TCRdb reprocessed the multiplex PCR reads via MiXCR and lists one record per CDR3 protein. The table lists 400,000 to 650,000 distinct CDR3 sequences, roughly 16% of them singletons. The sample also formed part of further work on T cells in Graves' hyperthyroidism and ophthalmopathy.

The rearrangement joins TRBV11-2 to TRBJ1-4, with D perhaps matching TRBD1 (5 bases). Material: peripheral blood mononuclear cells (PBMCs), obtained at new diagnosis, from a patient treated with antithyroid drugs. The sequence came from a woman aged 35-65 years with Graves disease. The CDR3: CASSLEFGGGNEKLFF. The CDR3 DNA follows: TGTGCCAGCAGCTTAGAGTTCGGGGGTGGTAATGAAAAACTGTTTTTT. The entire variable domain, with the rest obtained from reference TRBV11-2 and TRBJ1-4, is as follows: EAGVAQSPRYKIIEKRQSVAFWCNPISGHATLYWYQQILGQGPKLLIQFQNNGVVDDSQLPKDRFSAERLKGVDSTLKIQPAKLEDSAVYLCASSLEFGGGNEKLFFGSGTQLSVL.